A selection of T cell receptor beta chains follows, all from one sample in a study of cytomegalovirus exposure and HLA in healthy donors. TCRdb's copy holds only in-frame clones and misses some; the assay was immunoSEQ multiplex PCR. The sample records 130,000 to 150,000 clones, 73% being singletons. Sequenced: PBMCs. These receptors were collected from a human donor in good health. Both conserved end residues are part of each CDR3. A D gene is named only where the DNA matches it firmly. For some rows the clone size is stated as once, few or many, or as a class when expanded; others skip it.

>TRBV13|TRBJ2-3|TRBD2|17|NA
CASSLASSGRSTDTQYF
TGTGCCAGCAGCTTAGCCTCTAGCGGGAGGAGCACAGATACGCAGTATTTT
>TRBV11-1|TRBJ1-1|NA|15|NA
CASSWDGGANTEAFF
TGTGCCAGCAGCTGGGACGGAGGGGCGAACACTGAAGCTTTCTTT
>TRBV6-1|TRBJ2-1|TRBD2|14|NA
CASSEGRAGNEQFF
TGTGCCAGCAGTGAGGGGAGGGCTGGGAATGAGCAGTTCTTC
>TRBV27|TRBJ2-5|NA|13|NA
CASSSDWEETQYF
TGTGCCAGCAGCTCCGACTGGGAGGAGACCCAGTACTTC
>TRBV7-8|TRBJ1-2|NA|15|once
CASSLASGSSYGYTF
TGTGCCAGCAGCTTAGCGTCCGGCTCTAGCTATGGCTACACCTTC
>TRBV21-1|TRBJ2-7|NA|14|NA
CATLAPSDSYEQYF
TGTGCCACACTAGCACCATCCGACTCCTACGAGCAGTACTTC
>TRBV19|TRBJ1-1|TRBD1|15|few
CASSTWTGGNTEAFF
TGTGCCAGTAGTACCTGGACAGGGGGGAACACTGAAGCTTTCTTT
>TRBV5-4|TRBJ2-7|NA|15|NA
CASSPDAGSTYEQYF
TGTGCCAGCAGCCCAGATGCGGGGAGTACCTACGAGCAGTACTTC
>TRBV10-3|TRBJ2-1|TRBD2|14|few
CAISASGDYNEQFF
TGTGCCATCAGTGCTAGCGGGGACTACAATGAGCAGTTCTTC
>TRBV5-1|TRBJ2-1|TRBD2|15|NA
CASSLAGLDYNEQFF
TGCGCCAGCAGCCTCGCGGGACTAGATTACAATGAGCAGTTCTTC
>TRBV5-1|TRBJ2-3|TRBD2|14|NA
CASRLAGAADTQYF
TGCGCCAGCAGATTAGCGGGAGCGGCAGATACGCAGTATTTT
>TRBV19|TRBJ2-3|TRBD1|13|once
CASSPDRTDTQYF
TGTGCCAGTAGTCCGGACAGGACAGATACGCAGTATTTT
>TRBV6-5|TRBJ2-3|TRBD1|14|few
CASSSRTGSDTQYF
TGTGCCAGCAGTTCCAGGACAGGATCAGATACGCAGTATTTT
>TRBV5-6|TRBJ1-1|NA|14|few
CASSLDYPNTEAFF
TGTGCCAGCAGCTTGGATTATCCGAACACTGAAGCTTTCTTT
>TRBV15|TRBJ2-2|TRBD2|15|NA
CATSSSGRAVGELFF
TGTGCCACCAGCAGCAGCGGGAGGGCCGTCGGGGAGCTGTTTTTT
>TRBV2|TRBJ2-7|TRBD1|14|NA
CASKRGQGSYEQYF
TGTGCCAGCAAGAGGGGACAGGGCTCCTACGAGCAGTACTTC
>TRBV19|TRBJ1-1|TRBD1|15|once
CASSSRQGINTEAFF
TGTGCCAGTAGTTCTCGACAGGGGATAAACACTGAAGCTTTCTTT
>TRBV29-1|TRBJ2-1|TRBD2|14|once
CSVEMGLPGWDRFF
TGCAGCGTTGAAATGGGACTACCAGGCTGGGATCGGTTCTTC
>TRBV30|TRBJ1-2|NA|14|few
CAWSNTGYNYGYTF
TGTGCCTGGAGTAATACAGGGTATAACTATGGCTACACCTTC
>TRBV6-6|TRBJ1-6|TRBD1|16|NA
CASTVGTVISDSPLHF
TGTGCCAGCACTGTGGGGACAGTCATATCTGATTCACCCCTCCACTTT
>TRBV6-5|TRBJ1-3|NA|15|NA
CASSYSAVSGNTIYF
TGTGCCAGCAGTTACTCGGCAGTCTCTGGAAACACCATATATTTT
>TRBV15|TRBJ2-7|NA|13|few
CATSRDTGYEQYF
TGTGCCACCAGCAGAGACACAGGCTACGAGCAGTACTTC
>TRBV28|TRBJ2-3|TRBD1|12|NA
CASRGTADTQYF
TGTGCCAGCAGGGGGACAGCAGATACGCAGTATTTT
>TRBV7-9|TRBJ2-2|NA|16|NA
CASSASLGRSTGELFF
TGTGCCAGCAGCGCCTCACTAGGCAGGAGCACCGGGGAGCTGTTTTTT
>TRBV27|TRBJ1-3|TRBD1|15|NA
CASSLTGGSGNTIYF
TGTGCCAGCAGTCTGACAGGGGGCTCTGGAAACACCATATATTTT
>TRBV19|TRBJ1-5|NA|12|NA
CASSMVEQPQHF
TGTGCCAGTAGTATGGTTGAGCAGCCCCAGCATTTT
>TRBV6-1|TRBJ2-2|NA|15|NA
CASSERRGNTGELFF
TGTGCCAGCAGTGAACGTCGGGGGAACACCGGGGAGCTGTTTTTT
>TRBV19|TRBJ2-2|TRBD2|14|NA
CASSTSGRNGELFF
TGTGCCAGTAGTACCAGCGGGAGAAACGGGGAGCTGTTTTTT